The sequence of this TCR beta chain was determined in a study of shared clonotypes between healthy human individuals. Method: immunoSEQ multiplex PCR; TCRdb's copy keeps in-frame clones and lacks some. The table has roughly 2 million clones, roughly 94% seen once. As concerns this clone: Its specificity is unknown.

Study results and limitations: Having only a few donors restricted how much genetic and exposure-history diversity was captured. Rarefaction analysis demonstrated incomplete sorted-subset sequencing notwithstanding large depth. Generally, naive subsets (rather than memory subsets) showed larger estimated richness.

CD45RO-negative, CCR7-positively selected cells formed the naive CD8 fraction, excluding terminally differentiated effector memory CD45RA+ cells. Healthy and HIV-negative, the adult donors had no recent acute infections or vaccinations. The CDR3 contains 15 residues. The V gene lost 2 bases and the J gene lost 3 bases, with 11 bases spanning the gap. Germline CDR1 MNHNS, CDR2 SASEGT. This clonotype originated in a man aged 18-30 years in good health. The sample was naive CD8+ T cells sorted from blood. The chain is built from TRBV6-1 and TRBJ1-5; a weak D match, TRBD1 (6 bases). The CDR3 nucleotides are TGTGCCAGCAGTGAAAGGGGGGGGACCAATCAGCCCCAGCATTTT. Amino acid sequence: CASSERGGTNQPQHF.